The entry below describes one T cell receptor beta chain. The data belong to a study of blood T cell repertoires in COVID-19. Background on the study: COVID-19 samples collected from the United States, Italy and Spain covered acute and convalescent phases.

V gave up 8 bases and J gave up 5 bases, with 15 bases separating them. The CDR3 is made up of 13 amino acids. Germline assignment: CDR1 MNHEY and CDR2 SVGAGI. Authors' data handling: Amplified reference gene primers provided the basis for estimating nucleated cell counts. Only in-frame clones appear in the TCRdb table, and some are missing; sequencing was by immunoSEQ multiplex PCR. From that table come the V and J calls and clone size; the DNA was used to work out D and trimming. The table shows about 100,000 clones, with almost 80% occurring only once. V is TRBV6-5 and J is TRBJ1-2, with D uncertain. The TCR was taken from a woman in her sixties or seventies with acute or convalescent COVID-19. Sequenced input: peripheral blood. The CDR3 region is CASAAGENYGYTF. The CDR3 coding sequence is TGTGCCAGCGCTGCGGGAGAAAATTATGGCTACACCTTC.